The 21 T cell receptor beta chains reported below all come from one sample, sequenced in a study of T cells in Graves' hyperthyroidism and ophthalmopathy. RNA transcripts served as the template for amplifying TCR beta CDR3 regions. HTBI primers were used for first-round RT-PCR of the TCR CDR3. One entry per CDR3 protein results from TCRdb running MiXCR on the multiplex PCR reads. Here the sample spans under 450,000 distinct CDR3 sequences, roughly 13% being singletons. The sequencing input was blood. These receptors all come from a man aged 25 to 45 with Graves' hyperthyroidism that later progressed to Graves' ophthalmopathy.

At least ten counts were recorded for this clonotype. The V call is TRBV7-8, the J call TRBJ1-2, with 8 bases identical to TRBD1. V was pared by 3 bases and J by 4 bases, with 4 bases of the junction left unmatched. Germline values: CDR1 SGHVS, CDR2 FQNEAQ. The CDR3 sequence is 14 residues long. The CDR3 coding sequence is TGTGCCAGCAGCTTGAACAGGGGGGTCTATGGCTACACCTTC. It translates to CASSLNRGVYGYTF. The entire variable domain, with the rest obtained from reference TRBV7-8 and TRBJ1-2, is as follows: GAGVSQSPRYKVAKRGQDVALRCDPISGHVSLFWYQQALGQGPEFLTYFQNEAQLDKSGLPSDRFFAERPEGSVSTLKIQRTQQEDSAVYLCASSLNRGVYGYTFGSGTRLTVV.

In this sample, this clonotype turned up many times. The chain is built from TRBV7-9 and TRBJ2-5, with 11 bases aligning to TRBD2. The CDR3 is 14 amino acids. After removal of 5 bases from V and 4 bases from J, the junction contained 3 bases not matched to a gene. The germline CDR1 and CDR2 sequences are SEHNR and FQNEAQ (reference sequence). CDR3 DNA: TGTGCCAGCAGCACTACTAGCGGGGGAGAGACCCAGTACTTC. Amino acids: CASSTTSGGETQYF.

Ten or more counts support this clonotype. The chain couples TRBV6-1 to TRBJ2-7; 7 bases fit TRBD1. V dropped 5 bases and J dropped 3; count of bases not matched to a gene: 10. The CDR3 contains 15 residues. From germline, CDR1 is MNHNS and CDR2 SASEGT. The CDR3 reads CASSSDRTGDYEQYF. CDR3 sequence (DNA): TGTGCCAGCAGTTCCGACCGGACAGGTGACTACGAGCAGTACTTC.

This clonotype was observed many times. The V and J genes are TRBV5-1 and TRBJ1-4; weak D call: TRBD1 (5 bases). Germline loops: CDR1 SGHRS, CDR2 YFSETQ. The V gene lost 4 bases and the J gene lost 8 bases, with 12 bases spanning the gap. The CDR3 runs 13 residues. CDR3 nucleotides: TGCGCCAGCAGCCCCGGACACGGCGAAAAACTGTTTTTT. As protein: CASSPGHGEKLFF.

This clonotype has a count of ten or more. The chain carries TRBV11-2 and TRBJ1-6; TRBD1 matches 8 bases. This CDR3 contains 15 residues. Germline V gene data show CDR1 as SGHAT and CDR2 as FQNNGV. J lost 10 bases, V lost 2 bases, and 7 bases had no gene match. The CDR3 DNA is TGTGCCAGCAGCTTAAGGGACAGGACACAATCACCCCTCCACTTT. This sequence encodes CASSLRDRTQSPLHF.

This clonotype showed up just a few times. The chain carries TRBV20-1 and TRBJ2-5; D possibly corresponds to TRBD2 (6 bases). V lost 3 bases, J lost 5 bases, and 16 bases lay in between. CDR3 size: 14 residues. Germline CDR1 reads DFQATT; CDR2 reads SNEGSKA (reference sequence). The CDR3, as DNA: TGCAGTGCTAGTTTGTCCCGGGGGTCGGAGACCCAGTACTTC. Amino acid sequence: CSASLSRGSETQYF.

This clonotype occurred many times. This chain links TRBV20-1 with TRBJ2-3, with no clear D. Looked up from germline, CDR1 is DFQATT and CDR2 is SNEGSKA (reference sequence). The germline V and J ends were trimmed by 6 bases and 0 bases, with 7 bases remaining between them. This CDR3 contains 12 residues. The CDR3 loop is CSAPESTDTQYF. CDR3 nucleotide sequence: TGCAGTGCCCCTGAGAGCACAGATACGCAGTATTTT.

The chain is built from TRBV6-2 or TRBV6-3 and TRBJ2-7; 10 bases agree with TRBD1. Germline CDR1 and CDR2: MNHEY and SVGEGT. The CDR3 loop spans 15 amino acids. V gave up 6 bases and J gave up 0 bases; unmatched junction bases: 5. As DNA, the CDR3 is TGTGCCAGCAGAAACGACAGGGGGCCCTCCTACGAGCAGTACTTC. It is translated as CASRNDRGPSYEQYF.

This clonotype has just a few counts. The chain combines TRBV27 with TRBJ1-4; 7 positions agree with TRBD1. Unmatched junction bases numbered 9, after V lost 2 bases and J lost 6 bases. The CDR3 is made up of 16 amino acids. Germline CDR1 MNHEY, CDR2 SMNVEV (reference sequence). This CDR3 reads CASSLRRGQIHEKLFF. CDR3 DNA: TGTGCCAGCAGTTTACGGCGGGGACAGATCCATGAAAAACTGTTTTTT.

This clonotype occurred many times. V and J are TRBV29-1 and TRBJ1-5; D unresolved. Germline V gene sequence: CDR1 SQVTM, CDR2 ANQGSEA. The V gene lost 4 bases and the J gene lost 3 bases, with 7 bases spanning the gap. This CDR3 region has 12 residues. DNA of the CDR3: TGCAGCGTTGGGGCAGTCAATCAGCCCCAGCATTTT. Its translation: CSVGAVNQPQHF.

This clonotype was seen many times. This sequence joins TRBV7-2 and TRBJ1-2; D remains unclear. This CDR3 contains 15 residues. V was cut by 1 base and J by 0 bases, with 9 bases left in between. Germline CDR1 SGHTA, CDR2 FQGNSA. CDR3 in amino acids: CASSLGYRANYGYTF. The CDR3 DNA is TGTGCCAGCAGCTTAGGGTACCGAGCTAACTATGGCTACACCTTC.

Ten or more counts support this clonotype. V and J are TRBV7-8 and TRBJ2-3; 9 nucleotides match TRBD2. The CDR3 sequence is 16 residues long. The junction had 8 bases not matched to a gene; V was cut back by 5 bases and J by 2 bases. CDR1 and CDR2 from the germline V gene are SGHVS and FQNEAQ. CDR3 in amino acids: CASSQRLAVPTDTQYF. CDR3 bases: TGTGCCAGCAGCCAAAGACTAGCGGTCCCCACAGATACGCAGTATTTT.

Notes on this clonotype: A much larger clone lies one base from this, so it may be a read error. The V and J genes are TRBV7-8 and TRBJ2-7, with no clear D. The CDR3 sequence is 14 residues long. CDR1 is SGHVS and CDR2 is FQNEAQ in the germline V gene. Trimming removed 4 bases at V and 2 bases at J, with 12 bases between. This CDR3 reads CASSSRRITYEQYF. The DNA of the CDR3 is TGTGCCAGCAGCTCGCGACGGATAACCTACGAGCAGTACTTC.

In its sample, this clonotype was seen a few times. Compared with germline, one end of the junction differs, possibly owing to a read error. The V and J genes are TRBV12-3 or TRBV12-4 and TRBJ1-3, with D perhaps TRBD1 (6 bases). The CDR3 spans 13 residues. CDR3 region: CASSGQQGNTTYF. Written as DNA, the CDR3 is TGTGCCAGCAGCGGACAGCAGGGAAACACCACATATTTT.

This clonotype has at least ten counts. The gene calls are TRBV15 and TRBJ1-6; D call uncertain. The CDR3 is made up of 13 amino acids. Per the germline V gene, CDR1 is LNHNV and CDR2 is YYDKDF (reference sequence). Trimming pared 3 bases from V and 6 bases from J, leaving 6 bases between. CDR3 sequence: CATSRGSNSPLHF. The CDR3 DNA reads TGTGCCACCAGCAGGGGTTCTAATTCACCCCTCCACTTT.

The sample holds a few counts of this clonotype. The rearrangement joins TRBV3-1 to TRBJ1-6; D may be TRBD1 (5 bases). V lost 1 base, J lost 9 bases, and 10 bases lay in between. Germline loops: CDR1 LGHDT, CDR2 YNNKEL (reference sequence). The CDR3 length is 14 residues. This CDR3 is CASSQVVGGSPLHF. CDR3 DNA sequence: TGTGCCAGCAGCCAAGTAGTCGGGGGTTCACCCCTCCACTTT.

Many counts were recorded for this clonotype. The J gene is TRBJ2-7, the V gene TRBV10-3; the D is unclear. V was trimmed by 10 bases and J by 1 base, leaving 32 bases between them. In germline, CDR1 is ENHRY, CDR2 SYGVKD. This CDR3 has 19 amino acids. CDR3 residues: CATSRRYPSSMKVSYEQYF. The DNA for the CDR3 is TGTGCCACGAGTCGTCGATACCCTTCTTCGATGAAGGTGTCCTACGAGCAGTACTTC.

This clonotype appeared many times. The chain has TRBV6-5 and TRBJ2-7; 12 bases match TRBD2. The germline V gene has CDR1 MNHEY and CDR2 SVGAGI. The CDR3 sequence is 16 residues long. The V segment lost 3 bases and the J segment 4 bases; nucleotides outside the gene matches: 7. CDR3 region: CASSYSTTSGGYEQYF. Here the CDR3 DNA reads TGTGCCAGCAGTTATAGCACAACTAGCGGGGGGTACGAGCAGTACTTC.

A word on this clonotype: A much larger clone differs by one base, so this may be a read error. This chain links TRBV12-3 or TRBV12-4 with TRBJ1-3; no firm D call. V lost 7 bases and J 10 bases, leaving 17 bases between the germline ends. This CDR3 spans 13 amino acids. CDR3 DNA: TGTGCCAGCAAAAAGGACGCAGGACGGACCATATATTTT. It codes for CASKKDAGRTIYF.

Ten or more counts support this clonotype. V gene TRBV12-3 or TRBV12-4 combines with J gene TRBJ1-5; no clear D gene. The CDR3 has 14 residues. The V end was cut by 1 base, the J end by 3 bases, with 7 bases between. The DNA of the CDR3 is TGTGCCAGCAGTTTAGGGACGTTCAATCAGCCCCAGCATTTT. Translation gives CASSLGTFNQPQHF.

This clonotype has at least ten counts. The chain uses TRBV5-1 and TRBJ1-2; D is perhaps TRBD1 (5 bases). The CDR3 is 14 residues long. The ends were cut back, 3 bases at V and 3 bases at J, with 12 bases in the middle. Germline loops: CDR1 SGHRS, CDR2 YFSETQ. CDR3 sequence reads: CASSSSQGHYGYTF. DNA for the CDR3: TGCGCCAGCAGCTCGTCCCAGGGACACTATGGCTACACCTTC.